This record concerns one T cell receptor beta chain sequence. Antigen: not known. Method: immunoSEQ multiplex PCR; TCRdb's copy keeps in-frame clones and lacks some. The sample consists of more than 2 million clones, roughly 95% of them appearing once. Naive CD8 cells lacked CD45RO, underwent positive selection for CCR7 and left out terminally differentiated effector memory CD45RA+ cells. These data are taken from a study of shared clonotypes between healthy human individuals. Study findings and constraints: Estimated richness values were generally larger in naive subsets than in memory subsets. Having only a few donors restricted how much genetic and exposure-history diversity was captured. Sorted-subset samples were not fully sequenced, rarefaction indicated.

The germline V gene has CDR1 SGHVS and CDR2 FQNEAQ. CDR3 length: 18 residues. Trimming cost V 8 bases and J 4 bases; bases outside gene matches: 19. The rearrangement uses TRBV7-8 and TRBJ2-5, with 10 bases identical to TRBD2. The clonotype originates from a man aged 18 to 29 in good health. Sequencing was performed on naive CD8+ T cells sorted from blood. Written as DNA, the CDR3 is TGTGCCAGCTCTAACCAGGGGTCGCTAGCGGGAGCGGTAGAGACCCAGTACTTC. Its translation is CASSNQGSLAGAVETQYF.